This T cell receptor beta chain originates from a study of PD-L1 blockade in urothelial cancer. Germline V gene sequence: CDR1 SGHVS, CDR2 FNYEAQ. J lost 10 bases, V lost 5 bases, and 8 bases had no gene match. The CDR3 spans 13 residues. Sequencing was performed with immunoSEQ multiplex PCR; in TCRdb, only in-frame clones are kept and a portion is missing. Here the sample spans approximately 37,000 clones, 80% to 90% being singletons. The rearrangement joins TRBV7-6 to TRBJ2-1; 7 positions agree with TRBD2. This clonotype was sampled from a man aged 60 to 75 with urothelial cancer. Material: PBMCs, obtained around atezolizumab (anti-PD-L1) treatment. Here the CDR3 reads CASSLGSSGEQFF. DNA of the CDR3: TGTGCCAGCAGCCTAGGTTCTAGCGGAGAGCAGTTCTTC.